This is a list of T cell receptor beta chains from one sample in a study of beta chain features in type 1 diabetes. This table comes from immunoSEQ multiplex PCR, and its TCRdb copy is limited to in-frame clones, with some not included. The sample lists hundreds of thousands of clones; roughly 9.6% were seen once. The specimen sequenced was naive CD4+ T cells from blood. The receptor source for this set is a woman in her twenties or thirties in good health. Each CDR3 is given with its conserved first and last residue. The D gene is left open where the match is weak. Some rows have no size entry. The others give once, few or many, or a class for an expanded clone.

>few|TRBD1|TRBV28|TRBJ2-1
CASSSPGQGSAYNEQFF
TGTGCCAGCAGTTCACCGGGACAGGGGAGTGCCTACAATGAGCAGTTCTTC
>few|TRBD2|TRBV5-4|TRBJ2-1
CASRYGTTSSYNEQFF
TGTGCCAGCAGGTATGGGACTACGAGCTCCTACAATGAGCAGTTCTTC
>few|TRBD2|TRBV2|TRBJ2-5
CASSARAGVQETQYF
TGTGCCAGCAGTGCACGAGCGGGAGTCCAGGAGACCCAGTACTTC
>once|TRBD1|TRBV7-6|TRBJ1-2
CASSLVSDRVNYGYTF
TGTGCCAGCAGCTTAGTATCCGACAGGGTGAACTATGGCTACACCTTC
>few|NA|TRBV2|TRBJ2-7
CASRGGLSYEQYF
TGTGCCAGCAGGGGCGGACTCTCCTACGAGCAGTACTTC
>NA|TRBD1|TRBV30|TRBJ1-1
CAWRGQPGTEAFF
TGTGCCTGGAGGGGACAGCCGGGGACTGAAGCTTTCTTT
>NA|TRBD1|TRBV27|TRBJ2-3
CASSPEGASTDTQYF
TGTGCCAGCAGCCCCGAGGGGGCTAGCACAGATACGCAGTATTTT
>NA|NA|TRBV18|TRBJ2-7
CASSPGEFGYEQYF
TGTGCCAGCTCACCGGGAGAGTTCGGCTACGAGCAGTACTTC
>NA|NA|TRBV20-1|TRBJ2-5
CSAPVGETQYF
TGCAGTGCGCCGGTCGGGGAGACCCAGTACTTC
>NA|TRBD2|TRBV18|TRBJ2-1
CASSPTSGNYNEQFF
TGTGCCAGCTCACCGACTAGCGGGAACTACAATGAGCAGTTCTTC
>few|TRBD1|TRBV7-8|TRBJ1-2
CASSSRAGGDYGYTF
TGTGCCAGCAGCTCCAGGGCAGGGGGCGACTATGGCTACACCTTC
>few|NA|TRBV25-1|TRBJ2-7
CASSGSSGAGLYYEQYF
TGTGCCAGCAGTGGGAGTTCGGGAGCTGGGCTATACTACGAGCAGTACTTC
>NA|NA|TRBV4-3|TRBJ1-4
CASSPLGTGGEKLFF
TGCGCCAGCAGCCCACTAGGAACGGGCGGTGAAAAACTGTTTTTT
>NA|NA|TRBV4-3|TRBJ2-6
CASSQAPGSGANVLTF
TGCGCCAGCAGCCAAGCCCCAGGGTCCGGGGCCAACGTCCTGACTTTC
>few|TRBD1|TRBV5-1|TRBJ1-1
CASSRTGGGTEAFF
TGCGCCAGCAGCCGAACAGGGGGAGGAACTGAAGCTTTCTTT
>NA|NA|TRBV6-5|TRBJ2-1
CASSWQNDEQFF
TGTGCCAGCAGTTGGCAAAACGATGAGCAGTTCTTC
>NA|TRBD1|TRBV27|TRBJ1-1
CASSPHRGHTEAFF
TGTGCCAGCAGTCCCCACAGGGGGCACACTGAAGCTTTCTTT
>NA|NA|TRBV7-2|TRBJ1-1
CASTTQGQGSEAFF
TGTGCCAGCACCACACAGGGACAAGGCTCTGAAGCTTTCTTT
>few|NA|TRBV20-1|TRBJ1-5
CSASLSQPQHF
TGCAGTGCTAGTCTTAGTCAGCCCCAGCATTTT
>few|TRBD2|TRBV9|TRBJ2-1
CASSVLSGGGYNEQFF
TGTGCCAGCAGCGTACTAAGCGGGGGAGGTTACAATGAGCAGTTCTTC
>few|NA|TRBV29-1|TRBJ1-1
CSVEEGSEAFF
TGCAGCGTTGAAGAGGGCTCCGAAGCTTTCTTT
>NA|TRBD2|TRBV11-2|TRBJ2-2
CASSLLIAGSGELFF
TGTGCCAGCAGCTTATTGATAGCGGGGTCCGGGGAGCTGTTTTTT
>NA|NA|TRBV6-5|TRBJ1-1
CASSSPVGVNTEAFF
TGTGCCAGCAGCTCCCCCGTAGGGGTGAACACTGAAGCTTTCTTT
>few|NA|TRBV7-2|TRBJ2-5
CASGGLLETQYF
TGTGCCAGCGGAGGACTATTAGAGACCCAGTACTTC
>NA|NA|TRBV5-4|TRBJ2-7
CASSLADTPYEQYF
TGTGCCAGCAGCTTGGCTGACACCCCCTACGAGCAGTACTTC
>few|NA|TRBV9|TRBJ2-5
CASSVATRTRGTPETQYF
TGTGCCAGCAGCGTAGCTACTCGGACAAGGGGGACCCCAGAGACCCAGTACTTC
>NA|TRBD2|TRBV5-6|TRBJ2-3
CASSIGAGGGTDTQYF
TGTGCCAGCAGTATCGGAGCGGGAGGAGGCACAGATACGCAGTATTTT
>NA|TRBD2|TRBV4-3|TRBJ2-3
CASSQRGLADSTDTQYF
TGCGCCAGCAGCCAAAGGGGACTAGCGGACAGCACAGATACGCAGTATTTT
>NA|TRBD2|TRBV9|TRBJ2-1
CASDPRGGRAGLDEQFF
TGTGCCAGCGACCCCCGTGGGGGGAGGGCCGGGTTGGATGAGCAGTTCTTC
>few|TRBD1|TRBV6-1|TRBJ2-7
CATYLGQGEAQYF
TGTGCCACCTATTTGGGACAGGGGGAAGCGCAGTACTTC
>few|NA|TRBV28|TRBJ2-7
CASSPGQPTSYEQYF
TGTGCCAGCAGTCCAGGACAGCCTACTTCCTACGAGCAGTACTTC
>NA|NA|TRBV7-3|TRBJ2-3
CASSPSLRKSTDTQYF
TGTGCCAGCAGCCCCTCCTTGCGGAAGAGCACAGATACGCAGTATTTT
>few|NA|TRBV27|TRBJ1-5
CASSFAGGNQPQHF
TGTGCCAGCAGTTTTGCGGGGGGCAATCAGCCCCAGCATTTT
>NA|TRBD1|TRBV28|TRBJ2-7
CASRGTGLSEQYF
TGTGCCAGCAGGGGGACAGGGCTGAGCGAGCAGTACTTC
>few|TRBD1|TRBV30|TRBJ1-2
CAWEPDRHYGYTF
TGTGCCTGGGAACCGGACAGGCACTATGGCTACACCTTC
>few|NA|TRBV7-2|TRBJ1-1
CASSPQQDTEAFF
TGTGCCAGCAGTCCCCAACAGGACACTGAAGCTTTCTTT
>few|NA|TRBV4-2|TRBJ2-7
CASSQDRGTYEQYF
TGTGCCAGCAGCCAAGATCGGGGGACCTACGAGCAGTACTTC
>NA|NA|TRBV29-1|TRBJ2-7
CSVEDRPGGISYEQYF
TGCAGCGTTGAAGATCGCCCTGGGGGGATCTCCTACGAGCAGTACTTC
>few|NA|TRBV29-1|TRBJ1-1
CSVHRSGTEAFF
TGCAGCGTCCATAGGTCAGGGACTGAAGCTTTCTTT
>few|TRBD2|TRBV28|TRBJ2-3
CASSLYGGGGPDTQYF
TGTGCCAGCAGTTTATATGGCGGGGGAGGGCCAGATACGCAGTATTTT
>NA|NA|TRBV19|TRBJ1-5
CASSMETGGDQPQHF
TGTGCCAGTAGTATGGAAACAGGCGGGGATCAGCCCCAGCATTTT
>NA|TRBD2|TRBV27|TRBJ2-3
CASSLWTSGTDTQYF
TGTGCCAGCAGTTTGTGGACTAGCGGCACAGATACGCAGTATTTT
>NA|TRBD2|TRBV5-4|TRBJ2-2
CASSTRTSGRTGELFF
TGTGCCAGCAGCACCCGGACTAGCGGGAGGACCGGGGAGCTGTTTTTT
>NA|NA|TRBV6-5|TRBJ2-1
CASSSQGTTYNEQFF
TGTGCCAGCAGTTCCCAGGGGACTACCTACAATGAGCAGTTCTTC
>NA|NA|TRBV28|TRBJ2-1
CASSLSHGGVGEQFF
TGTGCCAGCAGTTTGTCGCATGGAGGGGTGGGCGAGCAGTTCTTC
>NA|TRBD1|TRBV29-1|TRBJ2-4
CSVTTGGVGAAYIQYF
TGCAGCGTGACAACAGGGGGTGTTGGGGCGGCTTACATTCAGTACTTC
>NA|TRBD2|TRBV5-4|TRBJ2-7
CASSLGLAGGPSYEQYF
TGTGCCAGCAGCTTAGGACTAGCGGGAGGGCCGTCCTACGAGCAGTACTTC
>NA|NA|TRBV11-3|TRBJ2-3
CASSPRIGGASTDTQYF
TGTGCCAGCAGCCCACGGATTGGAGGGGCTAGCACAGATACGCAGTATTTT
>few|TRBD1|TRBV5-1|TRBJ2-3
CASSRTGAFTDTQYF
TGCGCCAGCAGCCGAACAGGGGCTTTCACAGATACGCAGTATTTT